Shown below are 22 T cell receptor beta chains from a single sample sequenced in a study of blood T cell repertoires in COVID-19. Some clones are missing from TCRdb's copy, which holds only in-frame ones; the method was immunoSEQ multiplex PCR. The repertoire consists of around 150,000 clones, with approximately 86% occurring once and the leading ten covering around 3.3%. The sequenced material came from peripheral blood. The origin of the receptors is a man between 65 and 79 years old with acute or convalescent COVID-19.

This chain joins TRBV11-2 and TRBJ2-1; 9 bases are shared with TRBD2. V gave up 4 bases and J gave up 0 bases; unmatched junction bases: 10. This CDR3 has 18 amino acids. Per germline, CDR1 SGHAT and CDR2 FQNNGV. DNA for the CDR3: TGTGCCAGCAGCTCCCTCTTCTCAGCGGGAGGCTCCTACAATGAGCAGTTCTTC. Translation gives CASSSLFSAGGSYNEQFF. Drawing the rest from reference TRBV11-2 and TRBJ2-1, the complete variable domain is EAGVAQSPRYKIIEKRQSVAFWCNPISGHATLYWYQQILGQGPKLLIQFQNNGVVDDSQLPKDRFSAERLKGVDSTLKIQPAKLEDSAVYLCASSSLFSAGGSYNEQFFGPGTRLTVL.

This chain uses TRBV3-1 (or the pseudogene TRBV3-2) with TRBJ2-7; perhaps TRBD2 as D (5 bases). The germline CDR1 and CDR2 sequences are LGHDT and YNNKEL (reference sequence). The CDR3 runs 12 residues. V was trimmed by 1 base and J by 4 bases, leaving 5 bases between them. The CDR3 here is CASSQGRYEQYF. The CDR3 DNA reads as TGTGCCAGCAGCCAAGGGAGGTACGAGCAGTACTTC.

V and J are TRBV28 and TRBJ1-5; 7 positions agree with TRBD1. Germline V gene sequence: CDR1 MDHEN, CDR2 SYDVKM. Trimming took 4 bases from V and 2 from J; bases not matched to a gene: 11. The CDR3 sequence is 17 residues long. Here the CDR3 reads CASSSPRDRAGNQPQHF. The CDR3, as DNA: TGTGCCAGCAGTTCGCCCCGTGACAGGGCGGGCAATCAGCCCCAGCATTTT.

The chain joins TRBV5-6 to TRBJ1-6, with TRBD1 identical over 7 bases. The CDR3 runs 16 residues. V lost 4 bases and J lost 7; bases outside the gene matches: 11. Germline-derived CDR1 and CDR2 are SGHDT and YYEEEE. CDR3 nucleotides: TGTGCCAGCAGCCTAAGACAGGGTTGGGGAAATTCACCCCTCCACTTT. This gives the protein CASSLRQGWGNSPLHF.

The DNA of the CDR3 is TGTGCCAGCAGCTCACAAGACAATTACTCAGGCTCTGGGGCCAACGTCCTGACTTTC. Amino acid sequence: CASSSQDNYSGSGANVLTF. The chain carries TRBV5-6 and TRBJ2-6; unclear D gene. Germline lookup yields CDR1 SGHDT and CDR2 YYEEEE. This CDR3 has 19 residues. V was shortened by 3 bases and J by 0 bases, with 19 bases between the two germline ends.

The chain combines TRBV28 with TRBJ1-1, with D tentatively TRBD1 (6 bases). There are 16 residues in the CDR3. CDR1 MDHEN and CDR2 SYDVKM come from the germline V gene. V dropped 8 bases and J dropped 5 bases, with 24 bases sitting between them. This chain's CDR3 is CASPPPGGRGRTEAFF. The CDR3, as DNA: TGTGCCAGCCCCCCACCCGGGGGGCGCGGACGGACTGAAGCTTTCTTT.

V is TRBV28 and J is TRBJ1-1; 7 nucleotides line up with TRBD1. The CDR3 covers 14 residues. Germline-derived CDR1 and CDR2 are MDHEN and SYDVKM. J was trimmed by 1 base and V by 3 bases; bases with no gene match: 2. The DNA of the CDR3 is TGTGCCAGCAGTTTTGCAGGGGGGAACACTGAAGCTTTCTTT. Amino acids: CASSFAGGNTEAFF.

The rearrangement joins TRBV19 to TRBJ2-7, with 8 positions matching TRBD1. With 2 bases clipped from V and 4 bases from J, the junction kept 4 bases outside the gene matches. Germline CDR1 LNHDA, CDR2 SQIVND (reference sequence). The CDR3 extends over 14 amino acids. CDR3 nucleotides: TGTGCCAGTAGTATACGGACAGGGACTTACGAGCAGTACTTC. Amino acids: CASSIRTGTYEQYF.

V is TRBV2 and J is TRBJ1-2; the match to TRBD1 covers 7 bases. CDR3 length equals 14 residues. From germline, CDR1 is SNHLY and CDR2 FYNNEI. The junction had 6 bases not matched to a gene; V was cut back by 6 bases and J by 2 bases. In DNA form, the CDR3 reads TGTGCCAGCAGCGACACAGGGGCGAACTATGGCTACACCTTC. This sequence encodes CASSDTGANYGYTF.

This clone was detected only a few times. The same CDR3 arises from other DNA sequences in this sample as well. V usage is TRBV9 and J usage is TRBJ1-1; D gene uncertain. The CDR3 is 13 amino acids. V was pared by 0 bases and J by 2 bases, with 5 bases between. The germline V gene encodes CDR1 SGDLS and CDR2 YYNGEE. The CDR3 region is CASSVVSNTEAFF. Here the CDR3 DNA reads TGTGCCAGCAGCGTAGTTAGTAACACTGAAGCTTTCTTT.

The chain joins TRBV7-9 to TRBJ1-2; D possibly corresponds to TRBD1 (5 bases). There are 13 residues in the CDR3. The V and J ends lost 5 bases and 3 bases respectively, with 10 bases between them. Germline CDR1 SEHNR, CDR2 FQNEAQ (reference sequence). In DNA, the CDR3 is TGTGCCAGCAGCCGGGGGGAGGACTATGGCTACACCTTC. Encoded protein: CASSRGEDYGYTF.

This CDR3 is CAVGDSNQPQHF. In nucleotides, the CDR3 is TGTGCCGTCGGAGATAGCAATCAGCCCCAGCATTTT. The rearrangement links TRBV19 to TRBJ1-5; no clear D. Germline CDR1 is LNHDA and CDR2 is SQIVND (reference sequence). V was trimmed by 11 bases and J by 0 bases, leaving 8 bases between them. The CDR3 length is 12 residues. Supplemented by reference TRBV19 and TRBJ1-5, the full variable domain reads DGGITQSPKYLFRKEGQNVTLSCEQNLNHDAMYWYRQDPGQGLRLIYYSQIVNDFQKGDIAEGYSVSREKKESFPLTVTSAQKNPTAFYLCAVGDSNQPQHFGDGTRLSIL.

The rearrangement joins TRBV25-1 to TRBJ1-4; 10 bases match TRBD1. Germline assignment: CDR1 MGHDK and CDR2 SYGVNS. CDR3 size: 15 residues. Losses at the gene ends were 3 bases for V and 8 bases for J; bases not matched to a gene: 6. The CDR3 region is CASSDGDRGWEKLFF. The CDR3 DNA follows: TGTGCCAGCAGTGATGGGGACAGGGGTTGGGAAAAACTGTTTTTT. The complete variable domain, with remaining parts taken from reference TRBV25-1 and TRBJ1-4, reads EADIYQTPRYLVIGTGKKITLECSQTMGHDKMYWYQQDPGMELHLIHYSYGVNSTEKGDLSSESTVSRIRTEHFPLTLESARPSHTSQYLCASSDGDRGWEKLFFGSGTQLSVL.

This clone was counted once. The chain links TRBV19 to TRBJ2-1; TRBD2 matches at 7 bases. The V and J ends lost 7 bases and 5 bases, in that order; junction bases with no gene match: 11. The CDR3 spans 15 residues. CDR1 and CDR2 from the germline V gene are LNHDA and SQIVND (reference sequence). CDR3 loop: CASNVGGRIDNEQFF. As DNA, the CDR3 is TGTGCCAGTAACGTTGGCGGGAGAATTGACAATGAGCAGTTCTTC.

This clone was detected only once. V usage is TRBV28 and J usage is TRBJ2-7; 8 nucleotides match TRBD2. Unmatched junction bases numbered 12, after V lost 5 bases and J lost 0 bases. The length of the CDR3 is 17 residues. Per the germline V gene, CDR1 is MDHEN and CDR2 is SYDVKM. CDR3 loop: CASSPILSGRSSYEQYF. The CDR3 region has the DNA TGTGCCAGCAGTCCGATCTTGAGCGGGAGAAGCTCCTACGAGCAGTACTTC.

The V call is TRBV3-1 (or the pseudogene TRBV3-2), the J call TRBJ2-1, with 13 bases fitting TRBD2. With 5 bases clipped from V and 6 bases from J, the junction kept 13 bases outside the gene matches. Looked up from germline, CDR1 is LGHDT and CDR2 is YNNKEL (reference sequence). This CDR3 has 18 residues. The CDR3 spells CASSSAAGTSGTLNEQFF. The DNA for the CDR3 is TGTGCCAGCAGCTCCGCTGCCGGGACTAGCGGGACCCTCAATGAGCAGTTCTTC.

The rearrangement joins TRBV28 to TRBJ1-5; D not certain. Germline loops: CDR1 MDHEN, CDR2 SYDVKM. V was cut by 6 bases and J by 3 bases, with 3 bases left in between. CDR3 length: 11 amino acids. The CDR3 protein is CASSNNQPQHF. The DNA for the CDR3 is TGTGCCAGCAGCAACAATCAGCCCCAGCATTTT.

The V and J genes are TRBV4-2 and TRBJ2-1; TRBD2 aligns across 11 bases. The CDR3 runs 16 residues. V shed 4 bases and J 5 bases; nucleotides not matched to a gene: 7. The germline gives CDR1 LGHNA, CDR2 YNFKEQ. CDR3 coding DNA: TGTGCCAGCAGCCCGGGACTAGCGGCACTAAACAATGAGCAGTTCTTC. Amino acid sequence: CASSPGLAALNNEQFF.

This chain uses TRBV10-2 with TRBJ2-3; perhaps TRBD2 as D (6 bases). V gave up 4 bases and J gave up 5 bases, with 13 bases separating them. The CDR3 length is 14 residues. Germline CDR1 WSHSY, CDR2 SAAADI. CDR3 bases: TGCGCCAGCAGTGGGGGGGACTGGGGAGATACGCAGTATTTT. This codes for CASSGGDWGDTQYF.

The CDR3 loop reads CASRSDRNSNQPQHF. Here the CDR3 DNA reads TGTGCCAGCAGGTCCGACAGGAATAGCAATCAGCCCCAGCATTTT. This chain connects TRBV6-5 to TRBJ1-5; a possible D gene is TRBD1 (6 bases). The CDR3 runs 15 residues. CDR1 and CDR2 from the germline V gene are MNHEY and SVGAGI. V was cut by 6 bases and J by 0 bases, with 12 bases left in between.

CDR3 nucleotide sequence: TGTGCCAGCATGAGGGATACAGATACGCAGTATTTT. Its protein product is CASMRDTDTQYF. The chain combines TRBV28 with TRBJ2-3; possible D gene TRBD2, 5 bases. V shed 7 bases and J shed 3 bases, with 8 bases lying between them. The CDR3 contains 12 residues. CDR1 MDHEN and CDR2 SYDVKM come from the germline V gene. Full variable domain (rest looked up from reference TRBV28 and TRBJ2-3): DVKVTQSSRYLVKRTGEKVFLECVQDMDHENMFWYRQDPGLGLRLIYFSYDVKMKEKGDIPEGYSVSREKKERFSLILESASTNQTSMYLCASMRDTDTQYFGPGTRLTVL.

The chain combines TRBV4-3 with TRBJ1-4; the D is unclear. The CDR3 sequence is 14 residues long. Germline V gene sequence: CDR1 LGHNA, CDR2 YSLEER. Between the trimmed V and J ends, which lost 0 bases and 6 bases, there was a span of 8 bases. Here the CDR3 reads CASSQDGRYEKLFF. For the CDR3, the DNA is TGCGCCAGCAGCCAAGACGGTCGGTATGAAAAACTGTTTTTT.